Detailed here is one T cell receptor (beta chain). The CDR3 is 12 residues long. V was trimmed by 8 bases and J by 4 bases, leaving 11 bases between them. Germline CDR1 is LNHDA and CDR2 is SQIVND (reference sequence). The data derive from a study of blood T cell repertoires in COVID-19. Sequenced by immunoSEQ multiplex PCR; TCRdb stores in-frame clones only, minus some. The table shows 110,000 or so clones, with more than 75% occurring only once. This sequence was found in a man aged 35-49 years with acute or convalescent COVID-19. The sequenced sample was peripheral blood. The gene calls are TRBV19 and TRBJ1-2, with D possibly matching TRBD1 (6 bases). The CDR3 region is CASRSRGYGYTF. CDR3 coding DNA: TGTGCCAGTCGGTCCAGGGGCTATGGCTACACCTTC.